This T cell receptor beta chain was sequenced during a study of vaccination effects on CD4 cells after COVID-19. Regarding the study as a whole: Only a few convalescent patients and no early post-infection timepoints featured in the study. Marked clonal contraction was seen in infection- and vaccine-induced clones late after vaccination. The study found that only 1 of 255 vaccine-induced clones from healthy vaccinees cross-reacted with common cold coronaviruses.

CDR1 is SGHNT and CDR2 is YYREEE in the germline V gene (reference sequence). V lost 4 bases and J lost 3, with 16 bases in between. The length of the CDR3 is 15 residues. The ViraFEST assay expanded antigen-specific CD4+ T cells with viral peptide pools before sequencing. Cells that had been cultured for roughly ten days were the source of isolated CD4+ T cells. In the vaccine recipients, nucleocapsid antibodies were negative and there was no prior SARS-CoV-2 infection. A few million PBMC were seeded per well and grown in the presence of approximately 9.5 IU/ml IL-2 and around 9 ug/ml peptides. Using immunoSEQ multiplex PCR, the repertoire was profiled, and TCRdb retains in-frame clones only, with some absent. This table has some 69,000 clones, approximately 79% appearing once. Worth noting for this clone: Its target is not known.

The sequencing here drew on CD4+ T cells from PBMCs cultured with HCoV-NL63 spike peptides, taken before COVID-19 vaccination. The V gene is TRBV5-4, the J gene TRBJ2-5, with D hard to call. The source is a human donor who received a COVID-19 vaccine. The CDR3 region is CASSPSRRPKETQYF. CDR3 nucleotide sequence: TGTGCCAGCAGCCCCAGCCGTCGACCCAAAGAGACCCAGTACTTC.